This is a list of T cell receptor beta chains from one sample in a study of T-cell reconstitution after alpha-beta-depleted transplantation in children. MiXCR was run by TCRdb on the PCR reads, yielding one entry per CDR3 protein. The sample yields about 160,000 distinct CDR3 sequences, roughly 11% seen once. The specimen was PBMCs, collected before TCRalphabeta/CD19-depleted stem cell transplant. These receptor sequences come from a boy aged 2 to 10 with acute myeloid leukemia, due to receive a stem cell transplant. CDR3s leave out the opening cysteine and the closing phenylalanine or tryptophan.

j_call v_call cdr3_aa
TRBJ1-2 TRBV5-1 ASSLDRDSHGYT
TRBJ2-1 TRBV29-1 SVEGSTGTYNEQF
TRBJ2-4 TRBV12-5 ASGLVTATRAKNIQY
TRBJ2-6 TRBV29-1 SVDSSGANVLT
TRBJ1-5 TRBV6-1 ASGRPGTGPLQPQH
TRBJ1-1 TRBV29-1 SVGGAPGEAF
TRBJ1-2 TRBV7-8 ASSYQYGYT
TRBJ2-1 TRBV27 ASGVIGNEQF
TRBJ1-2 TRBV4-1 ASSQDLGDWYGYT
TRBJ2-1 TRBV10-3 AIGGRDEQF
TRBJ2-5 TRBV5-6 ASSPMAGQGFKTQY
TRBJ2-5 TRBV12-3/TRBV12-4 TSSRPGTSGGADQETQY
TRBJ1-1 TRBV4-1 ASSPSGPRQTEAF
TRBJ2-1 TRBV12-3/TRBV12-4 ASCNRNNEQF
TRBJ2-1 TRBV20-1 SSPGGGLNEQF
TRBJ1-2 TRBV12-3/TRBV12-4 ASWFIGGAPYGYT
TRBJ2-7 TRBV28 ASSPPTYEQY
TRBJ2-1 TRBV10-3 AISDFEGKSSYNEQF
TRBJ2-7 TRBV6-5 ASSSSQGVSYEQY
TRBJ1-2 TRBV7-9 ASSPRGQGANYGYT
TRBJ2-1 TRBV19 ASSTGLPGQF
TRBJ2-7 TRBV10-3 AISKRLGEEAYEQY
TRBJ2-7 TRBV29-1 SVTLGGLGEQY